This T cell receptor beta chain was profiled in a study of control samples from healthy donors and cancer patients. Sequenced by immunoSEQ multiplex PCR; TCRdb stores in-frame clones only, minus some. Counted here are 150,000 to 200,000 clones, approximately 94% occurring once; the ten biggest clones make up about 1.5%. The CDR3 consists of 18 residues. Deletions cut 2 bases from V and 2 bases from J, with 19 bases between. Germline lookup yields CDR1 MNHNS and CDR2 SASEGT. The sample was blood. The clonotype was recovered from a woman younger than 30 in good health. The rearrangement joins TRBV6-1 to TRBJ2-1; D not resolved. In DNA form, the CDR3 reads TGTGCCAGCAGTGAAACGTACGGGCTAGTTGGCGCCTACAATGAGCAGTTCTTC. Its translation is CASSETYGLVGAYNEQFF.